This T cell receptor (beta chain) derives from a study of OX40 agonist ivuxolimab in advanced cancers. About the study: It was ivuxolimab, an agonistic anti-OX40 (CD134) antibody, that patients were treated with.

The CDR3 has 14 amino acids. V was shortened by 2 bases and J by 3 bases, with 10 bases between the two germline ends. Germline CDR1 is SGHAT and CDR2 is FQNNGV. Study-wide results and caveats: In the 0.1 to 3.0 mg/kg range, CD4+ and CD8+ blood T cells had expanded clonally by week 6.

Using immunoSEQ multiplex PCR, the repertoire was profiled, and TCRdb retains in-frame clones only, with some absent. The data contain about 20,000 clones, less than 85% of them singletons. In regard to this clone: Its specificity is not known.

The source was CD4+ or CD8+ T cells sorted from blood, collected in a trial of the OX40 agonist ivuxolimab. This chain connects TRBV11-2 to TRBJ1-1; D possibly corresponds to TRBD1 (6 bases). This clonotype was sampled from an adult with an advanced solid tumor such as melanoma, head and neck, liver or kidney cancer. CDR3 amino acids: CASSLQGGHTEAFF. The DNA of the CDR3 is TGTGCCAGCAGCTTACAAGGGGGACACACTGAAGCTTTCTTT. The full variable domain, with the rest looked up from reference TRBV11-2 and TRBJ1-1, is EAGVAQSPRYKIIEKRQSVAFWCNPISGHATLYWYQQILGQGPKLLIQFQNNGVVDDSQLPKDRFSAERLKGVDSTLKIQPAKLEDSAVYLCASSLQGGHTEAFFGQGTRLTVV.